Listed below are T cell receptor beta chains from one sample, sequenced in a study of blood T cell repertoires in COVID-19. Assay: immunoSEQ multiplex PCR; the TCRdb copy retains only in-frame clones and omits some. Of some 250,000 clones in the sample, roughly 90% were seen once. The sample consisted of peripheral blood. The receptors derive from a woman under 40 with COVID-19, enrolled during active disease. Each CDR3 is given with its conserved first and last residue. The D gene is left open where the match is weak. Size is stated for part of the rows, as once, few or many counts, or as a class when the clone is expanded.

clone size	V gene	D gene	J gene	CDR3 protein	CDR3 DNA
-	TRBV2	TRBD2	TRBJ2-4	CASRPGLAGLAKNIQYF	TGTGCCAGCAGGCCGGGACTAGCGGGCCTAGCCAAAAACATTCAGTACTTC
once	TRBV12-3/TRBV12-4	-	TRBJ2-7	CASSYPGTYEQYF	TGTGCCAGCAGTTACCCCGGGACCTACGAGCAGTACTTC
-	TRBV5-4	-	TRBJ1-1	CASSRDIGDANTEAFF	TGTGCCAGCAGCCGGGACATTGGGGACGCGAACACTGAAGCTTTCTTT
-	TRBV19	-	TRBJ1-5	CASSIAPGLEFKQPQHF	TGTGCCAGTAGTATAGCACCAGGGCTTGAATTTAAGCAGCCCCAGCATTTT
-	TRBV18	-	TRBJ1-1	CASSPRGVRTEAFF	TGTGCCAGCTCACCCAGGGGCGTGAGGACTGAAGCTTTCTTT
-	TRBV5-5	-	TRBJ1-3	CASSLLQGITGNTIYF	TGTGCCAGCAGCCTGCTCCAGGGTATTACTGGAAACACCATATATTTT
-	TRBV28	-	TRBJ2-7	CASSSLGGSYEQYF	TGTGCCAGCAGTTCTCTTGGGGGGAGCTACGAGCAGTACTTC
-	TRBV19	-	TRBJ2-7	CASSISQDYEQYF	TGTGCCAGTAGTATTTCTCAGGACTACGAGCAGTACTTC
-	TRBV6-5	-	TRBJ2-7	CASSYSGTRTYEQYF	TGTGCCAGCAGTTACTCCGGGACAAGGACCTACGAGCAGTACTTC
-	TRBV27	-	TRBJ2-7	CASSAQGGEQYF	TGTGCCAGCAGTGCCCAGGGGGGCGAGCAGTACTTC
-	TRBV7-9	TRBD1	TRBJ1-5	CASSTTGADYRGQPQHF	TGTGCCAGCAGCACCACAGGGGCCGACTACAGAGGCCAGCCCCAGCATTTT
-	TRBV19	-	TRBJ1-5	CASSMLGAIQPQHF	TGTGCCAGTAGTATGCTAGGGGCCATTCAGCCCCAGCATTTT
-	TRBV2	-	TRBJ2-5	CASRGSGQETQYF	TGTGCCAGCAGGGGTAGCGGCCAAGAGACCCAGTACTTC
many	TRBV11-2	TRBD2	TRBJ2-1	CASSWTSYNEQFF	TGTGCCAGCAGCTGGACTAGCTACAATGAGCAGTTCTTC
-	TRBV28	-	TRBJ2-7	CASSPLEQEQYF	TGTGCCAGCAGTCCTCTCGAGCAAGAGCAGTACTTC
once	TRBV11-2	TRBD1	TRBJ2-3	CASSPGQGRTDTQYF	TGTGCCAGCAGCCCCGGACAGGGAAGGACAGATACGCAGTATTTT
-	TRBV6-1	-	TRBJ2-1	CASSEELGTHYNEQFF	TGTGCCAGCAGTGAGGAACTCGGGACACACTACAATGAGCAGTTCTTC
-	TRBV19	TRBD1	TRBJ2-3	CASSGTGGTDTQYF	TGTGCCAGTAGTGGGACAGGTGGGACAGATACGCAGTATTTT
once	TRBV6-5	-	TRBJ2-7	CASSPPGTSTAEQYF	TGTGCCAGCAGCCCCCCAGGGACATCGACCGCCGAGCAGTACTTC
-	TRBV11-2	-	TRBJ1-5	CASSWTDSNQPQHF	TGTGCCAGCAGCTGGACAGATAGCAATCAGCCCCAGCATTTT
-	TRBV3-1/TRBV3-2	TRBD2	TRBJ2-7	CASSQQLAGYGQYF	TGTGCCAGCAGCCAACAACTAGCGGGGTATGGGCAGTACTTC
-	TRBV5-5	TRBD2	TRBJ2-1	CASSRGLAGVSSYNEQFF	TGTGCCAGCAGCCGAGGACTAGCGGGGGTCTCCTCCTACAATGAGCAGTTCTTC
-	TRBV12-3/TRBV12-4	-	TRBJ1-2	CASRLTENYGYTF	TGTGCCAGCAGGCTGACAGAAAACTATGGCTACACCTTC